This TCR beta chain was recorded in a study of T cell responses to AZD1222 COVID-19 vaccine. V lost 1 base and J lost 4, with 11 bases in between. Germline CDR1 and CDR2: SGHTA and FQGNSA. This CDR3 spans 14 amino acids. TCRdb's table, derived via immunoSEQ multiplex PCR, lists solely in-frame clones and lacks some. The sample has 110,000 or so clones; 88% are singletons. The sequence derives from an adult in good health. This chain connects TRBV7-2 to TRBJ2-7; D is uncertain. The specimen comprised peripheral blood, sampled on day 0 of AZD1222 vaccination. The DNA of the CDR3 is TGTGCCAGCAGCTTAGGCCAGGCTGGGTACGAGCAGTACTTC. As protein: CASSLGQAGYEQYF.